These T cell receptor beta chains were read from a single sample in a study of siplizumab effects on memory and regulatory T cells. Measured with immunoSEQ multiplex PCR; TCRdb has only the in-frame clones, and not every one. Of 95,000 to 110,000 clones in the sample, more than 85% were seen once. The sequencing input was Tregs sorted from blood. The source of these receptors is a human donor in good health. CDR3s include the opening cysteine and the closing phenylalanine or tryptophan. A D gene is named only where the DNA matches it firmly. Clone size, where shown, is once, few, many, or a class for clones that have expanded.

cdr3_nt cdr3_aa j_call clone_size v_call d_call
TGTGCCAGTAGTAGGGCTAGCGGGGGAAAAGAGACCCAGTACTTC CASSRASGGKETQYF TRBJ2-5 NA TRBV19 TRBD2
TGTGCCAGCAGCTTTGGAGGGAACACCGGGGAGCTGTTTTTT CASSFGGNTGELFF TRBJ2-2 NA TRBV7-9 NA
TGTGCCTGGAGTGTTCAAGAGACCCAGTACTTC CAWSVQETQYF TRBJ2-5 NA TRBV30 NA
TGTGCCAGCAGCTCCCCACGGGGACAGGGAACCTATGGCTACACCTTC CASSSPRGQGTYGYTF TRBJ1-2 NA TRBV5-4 TRBD1
TGTGCCAGCAGCTTGTGGACAGATGAAAAACTGTTTTTT CASSLWTDEKLFF TRBJ1-4 once TRBV5-5 NA
TGTGCCAGTAGTGGGACTAGCGGCTACGAGCAGTACTTC CASSGTSGYEQYF TRBJ2-7 NA TRBV19 TRBD2
TGTGCCAGCAGTTACTCGATAACAGCGAACACTGAAGCTTTCTTT CASSYSITANTEAFF TRBJ1-1 NA TRBV6-5 NA
TGTGCCAGCAGATCGACTAGCGGAGCCTACGAGCAGTACTTC CASRSTSGAYEQYF TRBJ2-7 NA TRBV6-5 TRBD2
TGTGCCAGCAACGCTGGCTTGGGCAATCAGCCCCAGCATTTT CASNAGLGNQPQHF TRBJ1-5 NA TRBV2 NA
TGTGCCAGCAGTTTATCCTGGGGCTTTCCCTACGAGCAGTACTTC CASSLSWGFPYEQYF TRBJ2-7 NA TRBV27 NA
TGTGCCAGCAGCTTAACACCGGGACAGGGAACTGAAGCTTTCTTT CASSLTPGQGTEAFF TRBJ1-1 NA TRBV7-3 TRBD1
TGTGCCAGCAGTTTGTTAGCGCCCTCCTACAATGAGCAGTTCTTC CASSLLAPSYNEQFF TRBJ2-1 NA TRBV27 NA
TGTGCCAGCAGCTTCGGGGATGGCTACACCTTC CASSFGDGYTF TRBJ1-2 NA TRBV5-6 NA
TGTGCCAGCAGGCCCCAGGGCCAGCCGGCCATATATTTT CASRPQGQPAIYF TRBJ1-3 NA TRBV25-1 NA
TGTGCCAGCTCACCGGGGCGGAACACTGAAGCTTTCTTT CASSPGRNTEAFF TRBJ1-1 NA TRBV18 NA
TGTGCCAGCAGCCGCAACAGGGCTCACACCATATATTTT CASSRNRAHTIYF TRBJ1-3 NA TRBV6-6 NA
TGTGCCAGCAGCTTAAATATAGGGGTCGGAAAACTGTTTTTT CASSLNIGVGKLFF TRBJ1-4 NA TRBV11-3 NA
TGTGCCAGCAGTTACACGGACGGACTCCCTAATTCACCCCTCCACTTT CASSYTDGLPNSPLHF TRBJ1-6 NA TRBV28 NA
TGTGCCAGCAGCGGTGGCGAGCAGTACTTC CASSGGEQYF TRBJ2-7 NA TRBV11-2 NA
TGTGCCAGCTTAACCCGGACAGGTCTAGGCGAGCAGTACTTC CASLTRTGLGEQYF TRBJ2-7 NA TRBV6-6 TRBD1
TGTGCCAGCAGCCGGGGACCTGAATACGAGCAGTACTTC CASSRGPEYEQYF TRBJ2-7 NA TRBV6-5 NA
TGTGCCAGCAGTTACTTGGCGGGTTCGGGAAACACCATATATTTT CASSYLAGSGNTIYF TRBJ1-3 NA TRBV6-5 NA
TGTGCCAGCAGCCTCGACCGGGGGGCTCAAGAGACCCAGTACTTC CASSLDRGAQETQYF TRBJ2-5 NA TRBV9 NA
TGTGCCACCAGCAGAGGACGGTGGATCGGGACTAGCGGCACAGATACGCAGTATTTT CATSRGRWIGTSGTDTQYF TRBJ2-3 NA TRBV15 TRBD2
TGTGCCAGCAGCTTGGTGGTAAAAGAGACCCAGTACTTC CASSLVVKETQYF TRBJ2-5 NA TRBV7-2 NA
TGTGCCAGCAGCTTAGAGGGGGGGGCCAACACTGAAGCTTTCTTT CASSLEGGANTEAFF TRBJ1-1 NA TRBV11-3 NA
TGTGCCTGGAGTAGGGCTATGAACACTGAAGCTTTCTTT CAWSRAMNTEAFF TRBJ1-1 NA TRBV30 NA
TGTGCCATCAGCAACAGGGGGCAATATGCAGATACGCAGTATTTT CAISNRGQYADTQYF TRBJ2-3 NA TRBV10-3 TRBD1
TGTGCCAGCTCACGGGCCTGGCGGGGGGCACCAGATACGCAGTATTTT CASSRAWRGAPDTQYF TRBJ2-3 NA TRBV18 TRBD2
TGTGCCAGCAGCCCACAGGTGAACACTGAAGCTTTCTTT CASSPQVNTEAFF TRBJ1-1 NA TRBV7-9 NA
TGTGCCAGCAGCGAAGGACAGGGCTCCTACGAGCAGTACTTC CASSEGQGSYEQYF TRBJ2-7 once TRBV9 TRBD1
TGTGCCAGCAGCTATGCGAGACTAGCGGGAGGGACATCCTACGAGCAGTACTTC CASSYARLAGGTSYEQYF TRBJ2-7 NA TRBV7-9 TRBD2
TGTGCCAGCAGTTACACGCCGAGGGGCCAGCCCCAGCATTTT CASSYTPRGQPQHF TRBJ1-5 NA TRBV6-5 NA
TGTGCCAGCAGCATTGCAGGGGAAATCACCATATATTTT CASSIAGEITIYF TRBJ1-3 NA TRBV7-9 NA
TGTGCCAGCAGTTACAGCCGGGCCAACTATGGCTACACCTTC CASSYSRANYGYTF TRBJ1-2 NA TRBV6-5 NA
TGCAGCGTTGATGCGGTCGGGGGGACAGATACGCAGTATTTT CSVDAVGGTDTQYF TRBJ2-3 once TRBV29-1 TRBD2
TGTGCCAGCAGCTTTAATCCTGGTTATGGCTACACCTTC CASSFNPGYGYTF TRBJ1-2 NA TRBV7-2 NA
TGTGCCAGCAGCCACAGGGGTCCAGATACGCAGTATTTT CASSHRGPDTQYF TRBJ2-3 NA TRBV5-4 TRBD1
TGTGCCAGCAGCTCAATTCAGGGGGTCTGGCGCGGCTACACCTTC CASSSIQGVWRGYTF TRBJ1-2 NA TRBV7-2 TRBD1
TGTGCCTGGAATTCCGGGGCCGGGGAGCTGTTTTTT CAWNSGAGELFF TRBJ2-2 once TRBV30 NA
TGTGCCATCAGTGATCCGGGACTAGCGGGAGAGCAGTACTTC CAISDPGLAGEQYF TRBJ2-7 NA TRBV10-3 TRBD2
TGCAGTGCTCAGAACTATGGCTACACCTTC CSAQNYGYTF TRBJ1-2 once TRBV20-1 NA
TGTGCCAGCAGAAGCTACAATGAGCAGTTCTTC CASRSYNEQFF TRBJ2-1 NA TRBV11-1 NA
TGCGCCAGCAGCTTGGAAGGGCCCGTGACAGATACGCAGTATTTT CASSLEGPVTDTQYF TRBJ2-3 NA TRBV5-1 NA
TGTGCCAGCAGCCCCCCGGAGGGGTGGGATGGCTACACCTTC CASSPPEGWDGYTF TRBJ1-2 NA TRBV7-8 NA
TGCGCCAGCAGCCAAGGCGTCACTAGCGGGAGCTCCAATGAGCAGTTCTTC CASSQGVTSGSSNEQFF TRBJ2-1 NA TRBV4-3 TRBD2